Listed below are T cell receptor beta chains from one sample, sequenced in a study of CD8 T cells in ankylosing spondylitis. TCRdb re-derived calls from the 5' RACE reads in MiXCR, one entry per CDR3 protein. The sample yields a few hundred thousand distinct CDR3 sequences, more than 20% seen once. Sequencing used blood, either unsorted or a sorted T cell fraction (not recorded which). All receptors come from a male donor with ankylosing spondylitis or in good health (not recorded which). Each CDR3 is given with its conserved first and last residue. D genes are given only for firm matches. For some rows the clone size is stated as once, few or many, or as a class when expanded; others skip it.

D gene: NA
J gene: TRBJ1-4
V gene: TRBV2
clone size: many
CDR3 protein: CASNQGNEKLFF
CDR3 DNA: TGTGCCAGCAATCAGGGGAACGAAAAACTGTTTTTT

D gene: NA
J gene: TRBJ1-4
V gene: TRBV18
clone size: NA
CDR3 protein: CASSQQGTAVGKLFF
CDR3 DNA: TGTGCCAGCTCACAACAAGGGACTGCTGTTGGAAAACTGTTTTTT

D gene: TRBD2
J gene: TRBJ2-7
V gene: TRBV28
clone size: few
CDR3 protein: CASSSPSGGGLEQYF
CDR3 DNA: TGTGCCAGCAGTTCCCCTTCGGGAGGGGGGCTCGAGCAGTACTTC

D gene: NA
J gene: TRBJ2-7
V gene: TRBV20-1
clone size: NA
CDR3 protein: CSANRGNYEQYF
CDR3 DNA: TGCAGTGCCAACCGGGGGAACTACGAGCAGTACTTC

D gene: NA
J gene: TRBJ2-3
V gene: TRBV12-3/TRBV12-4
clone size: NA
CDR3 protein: CASSLVHSTDTQYF
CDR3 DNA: TGTGCCAGCAGTTTAGTCCATTCCACAGATACGCAGTATTTT

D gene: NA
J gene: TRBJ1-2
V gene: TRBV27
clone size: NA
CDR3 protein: CASSFRATGGYTF
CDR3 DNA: TGTGCCAGCAGTTTTAGGGCAACAGGAGGCTACACCTTC

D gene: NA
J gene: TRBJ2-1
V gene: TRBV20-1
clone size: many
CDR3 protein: CSATNYNEQFF
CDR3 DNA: TGCAGTGCAACAAACTACAATGAGCAGTTCTTC

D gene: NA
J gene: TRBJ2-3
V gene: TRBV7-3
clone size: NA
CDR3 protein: CASSLSVGDTDTQYF
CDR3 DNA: TGTGCCAGCAGCCTCTCCGTGGGTGACACAGATACGCAGTATTTT

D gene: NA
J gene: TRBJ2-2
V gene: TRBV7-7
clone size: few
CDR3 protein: CASSLGRGGELFF
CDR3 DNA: TGTGCCAGCAGCTTAGGTCGCGGCGGGGAGCTGTTTTTT

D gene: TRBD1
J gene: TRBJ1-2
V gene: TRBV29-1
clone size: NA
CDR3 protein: CSVEKQGAGGYTF
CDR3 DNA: TGCAGCGTTGAAAAACAGGGGGCCGGTGGCTACACCTTC

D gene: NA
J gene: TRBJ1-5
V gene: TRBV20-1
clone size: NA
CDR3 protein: CSARSGWEANQPQHF
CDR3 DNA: TGCAGTGCTAGATCGGGGTGGGAGGCTAATCAGCCCCAGCATTTT

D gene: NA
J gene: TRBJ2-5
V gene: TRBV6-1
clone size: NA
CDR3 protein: CASRGIQGSETQYF
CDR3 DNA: TGTGCCAGCAGGGGGATTCAGGGGTCAGAGACCCAGTACTTC

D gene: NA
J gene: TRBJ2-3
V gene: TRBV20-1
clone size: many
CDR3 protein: CSATSPLRRGLTDTQYF
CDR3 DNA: TGCAGTGCTACCTCCCCCCTGCGACGGGGCCTCACAGATACGCAGTATTTT

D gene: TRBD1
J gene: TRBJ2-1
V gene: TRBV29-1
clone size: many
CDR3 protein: CSVERDRDYDEQFF
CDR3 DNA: TGCAGCGTTGAACGGGACAGGGACTACGATGAGCAGTTCTTC

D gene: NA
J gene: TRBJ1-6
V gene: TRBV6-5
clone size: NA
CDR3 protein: CASSYSGGLWGSPLHF
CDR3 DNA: TGTGCCAGCAGTTACTCCGGGGGGCTTTGGGGTTCACCCCTCCACTTT

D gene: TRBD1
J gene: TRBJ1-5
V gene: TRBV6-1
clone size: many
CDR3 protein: CASRRTGGNQPQHF
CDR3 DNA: TGTGCCAGCAGGCGTACAGGGGGCAATCAGCCCCAGCATTTT

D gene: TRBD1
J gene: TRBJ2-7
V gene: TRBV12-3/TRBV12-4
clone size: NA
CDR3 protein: CASRSLPGDRAPF
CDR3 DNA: TGTGCCAGCAGATCCCTTCCTGGGGACAGGGCTCCATTC

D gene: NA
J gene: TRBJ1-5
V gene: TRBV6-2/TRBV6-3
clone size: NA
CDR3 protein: CASRGVVQPQHF
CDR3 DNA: TGTGCCAGCAGGGGGGTGGTTCAGCCCCAGCATTTT

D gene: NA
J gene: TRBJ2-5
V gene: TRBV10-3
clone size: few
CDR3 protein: CAISEPPAGARETQYF
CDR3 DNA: TGTGCCATCAGTGAACCCCCCGCAGGGGCAAGGGAGACCCAGTACTTC

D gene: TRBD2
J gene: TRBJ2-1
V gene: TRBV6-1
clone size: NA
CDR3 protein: CASSGGGEQFF
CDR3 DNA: TGTGCCAGCAGTGGGGGGGGTGAGCAGTTCTTC

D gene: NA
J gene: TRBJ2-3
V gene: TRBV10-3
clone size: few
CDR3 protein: CAISESGTDTQYF
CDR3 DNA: TGTGCCATCAGTGAGTCCGGCACAGATACGCAGTATTTT

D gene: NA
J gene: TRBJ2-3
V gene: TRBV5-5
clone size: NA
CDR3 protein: CASSPGHLDTQYF
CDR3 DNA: TGTGCCAGCAGCCCTGGGCACCTCGATACGCAGTATTTT

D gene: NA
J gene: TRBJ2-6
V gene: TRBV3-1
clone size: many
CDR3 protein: CASTDSPSGANVLTF
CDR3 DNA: TGTGCCAGCACGGACAGCCCCTCTGGGGCCAACGTCCTGACTTTC

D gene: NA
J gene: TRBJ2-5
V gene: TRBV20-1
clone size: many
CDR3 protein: CSATFRDQTQYF
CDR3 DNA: TGCAGTGCTACCTTCAGGGACCAGACCCAGTACTTC

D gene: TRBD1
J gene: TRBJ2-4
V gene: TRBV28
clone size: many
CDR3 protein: CASSGQGNIQYF
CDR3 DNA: TGTGCCAGTTCAGGACAGGGTAACATTCAGTACTTC

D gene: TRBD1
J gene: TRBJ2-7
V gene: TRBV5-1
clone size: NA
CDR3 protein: CASSPTGTGGNEQYF
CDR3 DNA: TGCGCCAGCAGCCCTACCGGGACAGGGGGCAACGAGCAGTACTTC

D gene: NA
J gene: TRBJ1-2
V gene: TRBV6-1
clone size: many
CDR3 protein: CASSETGGSYGYTF
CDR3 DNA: TGTGCCAGCAGTGAAACCGGGGGTAGCTATGGCTACACCTTC

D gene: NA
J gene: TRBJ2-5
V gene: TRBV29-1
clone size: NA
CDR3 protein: CSVVGPAETQYF
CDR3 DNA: TGCAGCGTTGTAGGACCCGCGGAGACCCAGTACTTC

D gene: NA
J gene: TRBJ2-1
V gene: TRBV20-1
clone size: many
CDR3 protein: CSAKRPGGKHNEQFF
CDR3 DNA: TGCAGTGCTAAGAGGCCCGGGGGAAAACACAATGAGCAGTTCTTC

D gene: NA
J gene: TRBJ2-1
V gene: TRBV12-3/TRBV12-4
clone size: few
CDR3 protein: CASSPRDRSFPGEQFF
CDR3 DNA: TGTGCCAGCAGTCCGCGTGACAGGAGCTTCCCCGGTGAGCAGTTCTTC

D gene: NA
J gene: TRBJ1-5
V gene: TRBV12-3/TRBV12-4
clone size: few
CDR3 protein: CASSSSLFGPQHF
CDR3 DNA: TGTGCCAGCAGTTCGTCCCTTTTCGGGCCCCAGCATTTT

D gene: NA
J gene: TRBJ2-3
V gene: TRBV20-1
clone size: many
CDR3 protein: CSARDGGTQYF
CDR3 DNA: TGCAGTGCTAGAGATGGTGGTACGCAGTATTTT

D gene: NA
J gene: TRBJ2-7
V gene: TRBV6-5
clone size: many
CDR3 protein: CATSDTYEQYF
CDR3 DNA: TGTGCCACCTCGGACACCTACGAGCAGTACTTC

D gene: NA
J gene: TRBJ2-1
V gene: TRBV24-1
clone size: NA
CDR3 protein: CATSDPGLTYNEQFF
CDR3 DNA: TGTGCCACCAGTGACCCCGGACTCACCTACAATGAGCAGTTCTTC

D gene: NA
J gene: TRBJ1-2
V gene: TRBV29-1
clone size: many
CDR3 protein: CSVEAAGYTF
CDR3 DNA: TGCAGCGTTGAAGCGGCGGGCTACACCTTC

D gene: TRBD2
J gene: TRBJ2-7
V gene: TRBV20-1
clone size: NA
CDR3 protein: CSARASGGINEQYF
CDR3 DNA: TGCAGTGCTCGGGCTAGCGGGGGGATCAACGAGCAGTACTTC

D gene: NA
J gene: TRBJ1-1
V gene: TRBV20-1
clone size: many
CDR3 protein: CSASRGGRDSEAFF
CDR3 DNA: TGCAGTGCTAGTAGGGGGGGACGGGACTCTGAAGCTTTCTTT

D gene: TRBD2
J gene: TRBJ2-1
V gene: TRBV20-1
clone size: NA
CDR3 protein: CSATLSGGADNEQFF
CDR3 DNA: TGCAGTGCTACCCTCTCGGGGGGGGCCGACAATGAGCAGTTCTTC

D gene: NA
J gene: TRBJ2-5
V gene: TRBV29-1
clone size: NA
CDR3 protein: CSVAGSKETQYF
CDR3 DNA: TGCAGCGTTGCTGGATCCAAAGAGACCCAGTACTTC

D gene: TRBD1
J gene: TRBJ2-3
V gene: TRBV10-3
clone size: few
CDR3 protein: CAIRRDRAEDTQYF
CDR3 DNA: TGTGCCATCAGGAGGGACAGGGCCGAGGATACGCAGTATTTT

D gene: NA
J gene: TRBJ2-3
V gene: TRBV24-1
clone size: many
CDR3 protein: CATSDGAGDTQYF
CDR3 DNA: TGTGCCACCAGTGACGGGGCGGGAGATACGCAGTATTTT

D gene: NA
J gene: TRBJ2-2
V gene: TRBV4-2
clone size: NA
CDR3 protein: CASSQELKDTGELFF
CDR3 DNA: TGTGCCAGCAGCCAGGAACTTAAAGACACCGGGGAGCTGTTTTTT

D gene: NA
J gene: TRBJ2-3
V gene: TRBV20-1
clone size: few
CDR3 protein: CSVKPSGVNF
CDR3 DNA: TGCAGTGTAAAGCCCTCGGGCGTAAATTTT

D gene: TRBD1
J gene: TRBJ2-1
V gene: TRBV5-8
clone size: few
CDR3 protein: CASSRTGTGDHEQFF
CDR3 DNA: TGTGCCAGCAGCCGGACCGGGACAGGGGATCATGAGCAGTTCTTC

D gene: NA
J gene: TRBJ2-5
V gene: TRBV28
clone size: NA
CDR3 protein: CASSSQDQETQYF
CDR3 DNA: TGTGCCAGCAGTTCACAGGACCAAGAGACCCAGTACTTC

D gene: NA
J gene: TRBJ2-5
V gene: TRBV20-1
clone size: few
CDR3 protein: CSGLGGPETHPHF
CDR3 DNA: TGCAGTGGCCTAGGGGGGCCGGAGACCCACCCCCACTTC

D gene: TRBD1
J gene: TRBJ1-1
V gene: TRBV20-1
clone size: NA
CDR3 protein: CSATSTGTNTEAFF
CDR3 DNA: TGCAGTGCTACCTCGACAGGGACGAACACTGAAGCTTTCTTT

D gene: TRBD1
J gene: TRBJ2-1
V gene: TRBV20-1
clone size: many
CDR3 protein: CSAPLFGQGSYNEQFF
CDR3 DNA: TGCAGTGCTCCCTTGTTCGGACAGGGCTCCTACAATGAGCAGTTCTTC

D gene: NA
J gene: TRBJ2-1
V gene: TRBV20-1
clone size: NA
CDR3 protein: CRPRGGVNEQFF
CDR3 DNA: TGCAGACCCAGGGGGGGGGTCAATGAGCAGTTCTTC

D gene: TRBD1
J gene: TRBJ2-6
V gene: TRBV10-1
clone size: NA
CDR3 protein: CASSLGQSAGANVLTF
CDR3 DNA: TGCGCCAGCAGTTTGGGACAGTCCGCTGGGGCCAACGTCCTGACTTTC

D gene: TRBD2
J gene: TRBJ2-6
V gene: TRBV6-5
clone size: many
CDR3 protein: CASSYSIGLAGWGANVLTF
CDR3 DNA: TGTGCCAGCAGTTACTCGATAGGTCTAGCGGGGTGGGGGGCCAACGTCCTGACTTTC

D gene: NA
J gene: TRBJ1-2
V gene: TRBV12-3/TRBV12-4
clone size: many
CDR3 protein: CASSLGRLAGGYTF
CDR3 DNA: TGTGCCAGCAGTTTGGGCAGGCTGGCGGGTGGCTACACCTTC

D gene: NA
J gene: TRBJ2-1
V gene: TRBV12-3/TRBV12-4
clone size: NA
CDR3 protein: CASSLGKGATYNEQFF
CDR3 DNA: TGTGCCAGCAGTTTAGGGAAAGGGGCGACCTACAATGAGCAGTTCTTC